Each of the 30 T cell receptor beta chains below was sequenced from the same sample in a study of T-cell reconstitution after alpha-beta-depleted transplantation in children. The TCRbeta library was prepared with unique molecular identifiers. TCRdb re-analysed the PCR reads in MiXCR, keeping a single row per CDR3 protein. The data contain about 400,000 distinct CDR3 sequences, about a fifth of them singletons. Sequenced material: PBMCs from the stem cell graft donor, taken from the stem cell graft. These receptor sequences come from a human donor who donated a stem cell graft to a child with acute myeloid leukemia.

This clonotype showed up just a few times. The V gene is TRBV24-1, the J gene TRBJ2-7; 11 bases fit TRBD1. The germline CDR1 and CDR2 sequences are KGHDR and SFDVKD. The CDR3 totals 15 residues. V trimming: 5 bases; J trimming: 5 bases; junction bases outside the gene matches: 7. CDR3 region: CATSAPGTGGHEQYF. CDR3 DNA sequence: TGTGCCACCAGTGCTCCAGGGACAGGGGGGCACGAGCAGTACTTC.

The chain's CDR3 is CASSHIRAEGETQYF. The DNA of the CDR3 is TGTGCCAGCAGTCACATCAGGGCCGAGGGGGAGACCCAGTACTTC. This chain links TRBV6-5 with TRBJ2-5; D assignment may be TRBD1 or TRBD2 (5 bases each). Germline CDR1 is MNHEY and CDR2 is SVGAGI. The CDR3 has 15 residues. V was trimmed by 5 bases and J by 5 bases, leaving 18 bases between them.

The rearrangement uses TRBV28 and TRBJ1-6, with D uncertain. V dropped 1 base and J dropped 15 bases, with 13 bases sitting between them. Germline loops: CDR1 MDHEN, CDR2 SYDVKM. This CDR3 is 13 amino acids long. DNA of the CDR3: TGTGCCAGCAGTTTATATTTGGATGTTCACCTCCACTTT. Protein sequence: CASSLYLDVHLHF.

This clonotype was seen a few times. The V gene is TRBV12-3 or TRBV12-4, the J gene TRBJ2-7, with D maybe TRBD1 (6 bases). This CDR3 spans 14 amino acids. Deletions cut 2 bases from V and 7 bases from J, with 15 bases between. CDR3 residues: CASSLYRGTQEQYF. The CDR3 DNA reads TGTGCCAGCAGTTTATATAGGGGGACACAAGAGCAGTACTTC.

This clonotype occurred a few times. The gene calls are TRBV20-1 and TRBJ2-7; 12 bases are shared with TRBD2. The CDR3 extends over 14 amino acids. CDR1 and CDR2 (germline): DFQATT, SNEGSKA (reference sequence). Trimming at V came to 5 bases and at J to 3 bases, leaving 5 bases not matched to a gene. As DNA, the CDR3 is TGCAGTGCTGAGACTAGCGGGAGTTACTACGAGCAGTACTTC. This codes for CSAETSGSYYEQYF.

The chain employs TRBV20-1 and TRBJ2-1; the match to TRBD2 covers 9 bases. The CDR3 is 18 residues long. Germline CDR1 DFQATT, CDR2 SNEGSKA (reference sequence). Trimming cost V 0 bases and J 0 bases; bases outside gene matches: 9. CDR3 in DNA: TGCAGTGCTAGAGATCGGGGACTAGCAGCTAGCTCCTACAATGAGCAGTTCTTC. Amino acid sequence: CSARDRGLAASSYNEQFF.

This clonotype was observed at least ten times. The chain employs TRBV20-1 and TRBJ2-7; the D is unclear. The CDR3 loop spans 11 amino acids. Looked up from germline, CDR1 is DFQATT and CDR2 is SNEGSKA (reference sequence). V lost 3 bases and J lost 3, with 6 bases in between. CDR3 sequence: CSASNYYEQYF. The CDR3 nucleotides read TGCAGTGCTAGTAACTACTACGAGCAGTACTTC.

The chain links TRBV5-1 to TRBJ2-7; D assignment may be TRBD1 or TRBD2 (5 bases each). CDR3 length: 14 residues. V was clipped by 0 bases and J by 5 bases, with 12 bases between them. The V gene's germline CDR1 is SGHRS and CDR2 YFSETQ. As DNA, the CDR3 is TGCGCCAGCAGCTTGGCCCCGGGGACCAACGAGCAGTACTTC. Protein sequence: CASSLAPGTNEQYF.

The chain carries TRBV9 and TRBJ1-4, with 7 positions matching TRBD1. The length of the CDR3 is 15 residues. V shed 2 bases, J shed 8 bases, and the junction held 9 bases outside the gene matches. CDR1 SGDLS and CDR2 YYNGEE come from the germline V gene. The CDR3 here is CASSVTGTAIEKLFF. The CDR3 bases are TGTGCCAGCAGCGTTACCGGGACAGCTATCGAAAAACTGTTTTTT.

Only a few counts were recorded for this clonotype. The chain is built from TRBV12-3 or TRBV12-4 and TRBJ1-4, with a possible D match to TRBD1 (6 bases). The CDR3 spans 15 residues. V lost 4 bases to trimming and J lost 0 bases, with 9 bases between them. The CDR3 region has the DNA TGTGCCAGCAGTTCCAGGACAGCAACTAATGAAAAACTGTTTTTT. Its protein product is CASSSRTATNEKLFF.

The table lists this clonotype with many counts. The rearrangement joins TRBV29-1 to TRBJ2-3; 9 bases align to TRBD2. V shed 1 base, J shed 4 bases, and the junction held 9 bases outside the gene matches. The CDR3 is 16 residues long. Germline CDR1 and CDR2: SQVTM and ANQGSEA. The CDR3 reads CSVEGKVAGAADTQYF. In nucleotides, the CDR3 is TGCAGCGTTGAAGGCAAGGTAGCGGGAGCGGCAGATACGCAGTATTTT.

This clonotype was detected many times. This rearrangement joins TRBV28 to TRBJ2-7; a possible D gene is TRBD1 (6 bases). Trimming left V 3 bases short and J 0 bases short, with 9 bases between. The CDR3 covers 14 residues. The V gene's germline CDR1 is MDHEN and CDR2 SYDVKM. CDR3 nucleotide sequence: TGTGCCAGCAGTTTTGGCAGGGGCTCCTACGAGCAGTACTTC. Its protein product is CASSFGRGSYEQYF.

This chain connects TRBV3-1 to TRBJ2-3; 10 bases match TRBD2. The CDR3 runs 18 residues. V shed 0 bases, J shed 2 bases, and the junction held 8 bases outside the gene matches. CDR1 LGHDT and CDR2 YNNKEL come from the germline V gene (reference sequence). CDR3 sequence: CASSQDRVLAGPTDTQYF. Written as DNA, the CDR3 is TGTGCCAGCAGCCAAGACAGGGTACTAGCGGGACCCACAGATACGCAGTATTTT.

This clonotype has only a few counts. Here the CDR3 DNA reads TGCAGCGTCCTAAGAACAGGGGGCCGTGGCACCGGGGAGCTGTTTTTT. Protein product: CSVLRTGGRGTGELFF. The genes are TRBV29-1 and TRBJ2-2; 9 positions match TRBD1. This CDR3 contains 16 residues. V was pared by 6 bases and J by 4 bases, with 12 bases of the junction left unmatched. Germline assignment: CDR1 SQVTM and CDR2 ANQGSEA.

This clonotype has more than one count but fewer than ten. This chain joins TRBV4-2 and TRBJ2-3; D might be TRBD2 (6 bases). The CDR3 covers 15 residues. V was cut by 0 bases and J by 4 bases, with 11 bases left in between. Germline CDR1 reads LGHNA; CDR2 reads YNFKEQ. For the CDR3, the DNA is TGTGCCAGCAGCCAAGAGGGGGGACCGGCAGATACGCAGTATTTT. This sequence encodes CASSQEGGPADTQYF.

The chain's CDR3 is CASSLVGVGTSVKGGETQYF. The DNA of the CDR3 is TGTGCCAGCAGTTTAGTCGGCGTAGGGACTAGCGTCAAAGGTGGGGAGACCCAGTACTTC. The chain employs TRBV28 and TRBJ2-5; 10 positions agree with TRBD2. The germline gives CDR1 MDHEN, CDR2 SYDVKM. The V gene end was trimmed by 2 bases and the J gene end by 5 bases; junction bases not matched to a gene: 20. The CDR3 contains 20 residues.

This chain links TRBV28 with TRBJ1-2, with TRBD1 matching over 8 bases. V lost 7 bases and J lost 1; bases outside the gene matches: 8. The CDR3 loop spans 15 amino acids. Germline V gene data show CDR1 as MDHEN and CDR2 as SYDVKM. CDR3 nucleotide sequence: TGTGCCAGCACCGCGACAGGGGCTATTAACTATGGCTACACCTTC. Protein product: CASTATGAINYGYTF.

This clonotype was recorded at least ten times. The rearrangement uses TRBV10-3 and TRBJ2-5; D is ambiguous. From germline, CDR1 is ENHRY and CDR2 SYGVKD. Trimming shortened V by 7 bases and J by 5 bases, and 11 bases separated the two germline ends. The CDR3 covers 12 residues. The CDR3 nucleotides read TGTGCCATCATCCGGGCCTGTGAGACCCAGTACTTC. Residues: CAIIRACETQYF.

This clonotype was seen repeatedly, ten times or more. This rearrangement joins TRBV5-1 to TRBJ2-3; TRBD2 agrees at 13 bases. CDR1 and CDR2 (germline): SGHRS, YFSETQ. The CDR3 is 15 residues long. V trimming: 5 bases; J trimming: 3 bases; junction bases outside the gene matches: 3. The DNA of the CDR3 is TGCGCCAGCAGTACGACTAGCGGGAGGACAGATACGCAGTATTTT. This sequence encodes CASSTTSGRTDTQYF.

This chain joins TRBV12-3 or TRBV12-4 and TRBJ1-1; 9 nucleotides match TRBD1. The CDR3 totals 15 residues. J was trimmed by 9 bases and V by 5 bases; bases with no gene match: 13. CDR3 sequence: CASSLDPGTGNQAFF. In DNA, the CDR3 is TGTGCCAGCAGTCTCGATCCTGGGACAGGGAATCAAGCTTTCTTT.

The chain recombines TRBV28 with TRBJ1-1; D unclear. The CDR3 covers 14 residues. In germline, CDR1 is MDHEN, CDR2 SYDVKM. Trimming removed 5 bases from V and 5 bases from J, with 15 bases in between. In DNA form, the CDR3 reads TGTGCCAGCAGTCTCGGGCCACGAAGGACTGAAGCTTTCTTT. Translated, it gives CASSLGPRRTEAFF.

This clonotype has a handful of counts. V usage is TRBV20-1 and J usage is TRBJ2-7; TRBD2 aligns across 8 bases. In germline, CDR1 is DFQATT, CDR2 SNEGSKA (reference sequence). This CDR3 is 11 amino acids long. Trimming at V came to 3 bases and at J to 9 bases, leaving 4 bases not matched to a gene. CDR3 sequence (DNA): TGCAGTGCTAGGGGCACTAGCGGGCAGTACTTC. Translating it yields CSARGTSGQYF.

The chain joins TRBV25-1 to TRBJ2-5, with 7 positions matching TRBD2. The CDR3 runs 14 residues. Unmatched junction bases numbered 2, after V lost 2 bases and J lost 2 bases. Germline CDR1 reads MGHDK; CDR2 reads SYGVNS. The CDR3 reads CASSERTRQETQYF. CDR3 in DNA: TGTGCCAGCAGTGAAAGGACTAGACAAGAGACCCAGTACTTC.

The chain couples TRBV7-3 to TRBJ2-5, with a weak D call TRBD1 (5 bases). Trimming left V 6 bases short and J 4 bases short, with 12 bases between. The CDR3 length is 13 residues. CDR1 is SGHTA, CDR2 FQGTGA, per germline. The CDR3 loop reads CASSSTVRETQYF. The CDR3 DNA sequence: TGTGCCAGCAGTTCGACAGTCCGAGAGACCCAGTACTTC.

The J gene is TRBJ2-1, the V gene TRBV28; the match to TRBD2 covers 10 bases. The CDR3 has 14 amino acids. Germline trimming cut 8 bases from V and 3 bases from J; bases unmatched to any gene: 4. Germline V gene lookup returns CDR1 MDHEN and CDR2 SYDVKM. CDR3 amino acids: CASHTSGNYNEQFF. CDR3 sequence (DNA): TGTGCCAGCCATACTAGCGGGAACTACAATGAGCAGTTCTTC.

The genes are TRBV11-1 and TRBJ1-1; D may be TRBD1 (6 bases). Deletions cut 5 bases from V and 1 base from J, with 23 bases between. CDR3 length: 18 residues. CDR1 SGHAT and CDR2 FQDESV come from the germline V gene (reference sequence). The CDR3 spells CASSVDRGMIEGNTEAFF. The CDR3 coding sequence is TGTGCCAGCAGCGTAGATAGGGGGATGATAGAAGGGAACACTGAAGCTTTCTTT.

Note on this clonotype: One base away lies a much larger clone, so this may be a sequencing read error. The V call is TRBV12-3 or TRBV12-4, the J call TRBJ2-1, with D possibly called TRBD1 or TRBD2 (5 bases each). The CDR3 spans 15 residues. The DNA of the CDR3 is TGTGCCAGCAGTCTCATGGGGACCGTTTACAGTGAGCAGTTCTTC. Translation: CASSLMGTVYSEQFF.

This clonotype was seen a few times. The chain is built from TRBV24-1 and TRBJ2-5; D is unclear. CDR3 size: 13 residues. Between the trimmed V and J ends, which lost 4 bases and 5 bases, there was a span of 10 bases. Germline V gives CDR1 KGHDR, CDR2 SFDVKD. The CDR3 loop is CATSDPWAETQYF. Written as DNA, the CDR3 is TGTGCCACCAGTGACCCCTGGGCGGAGACCCAGTACTTC.

This clonotype was seen more than once but under ten times. The rearrangement uses TRBV6-1 and TRBJ1-2; TRBD1 might be the D (5 bases). The CDR3 consists of 14 residues. V was clipped by 5 bases and J by 4 bases, with 14 bases between them. CDR1 and CDR2 from the germline V gene are MNHNS and SASEGT. Written as DNA, the CDR3 is TGTGCCAGCAGTCCGGGGGGATCGAGCTATGGCTACACCTTC. This codes for CASSPGGSSYGYTF.

The rearrangement uses TRBV5-1 and TRBJ2-2, with TRBD1 identical over 11 bases. Trimming removed 3 bases from V and 6 bases from J; junction bases left unmatched: 7. Germline-derived CDR1 and CDR2 are SGHRS and YFSETQ. The CDR3 is 16 residues long. In DNA form, the CDR3 reads TGCGCCAGCAGCTCCAGAGGACAGGGGGCATCCGGGGAGCTGTTTTTT. This encodes CASSSRGQGASGELFF. Combining the CDR3 with reference TRBV5-1 and TRBJ2-2 gives the whole variable domain KAGVTQTPRYLIKTRGQQVTLSCSPISGHRSVSWYQQTPGQGLQFLFEYFSETQRNKGNFPGRFSGRQFSNSRSEMNVSTLELGDSALYLCASSSRGQGASGELFFGEGSRLTVL.